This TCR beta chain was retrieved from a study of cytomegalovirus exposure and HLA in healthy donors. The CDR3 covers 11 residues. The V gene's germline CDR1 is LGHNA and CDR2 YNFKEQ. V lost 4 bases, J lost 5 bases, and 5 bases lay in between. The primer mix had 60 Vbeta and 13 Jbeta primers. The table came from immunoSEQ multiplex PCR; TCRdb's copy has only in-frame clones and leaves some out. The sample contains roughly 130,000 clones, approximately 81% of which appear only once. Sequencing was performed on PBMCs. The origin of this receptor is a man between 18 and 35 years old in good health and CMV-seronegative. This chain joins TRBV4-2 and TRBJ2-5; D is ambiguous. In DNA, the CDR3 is TGTGCCAGCAGCCTCGGGGAGACCCAGTACTTC. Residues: CASSLGETQYF.